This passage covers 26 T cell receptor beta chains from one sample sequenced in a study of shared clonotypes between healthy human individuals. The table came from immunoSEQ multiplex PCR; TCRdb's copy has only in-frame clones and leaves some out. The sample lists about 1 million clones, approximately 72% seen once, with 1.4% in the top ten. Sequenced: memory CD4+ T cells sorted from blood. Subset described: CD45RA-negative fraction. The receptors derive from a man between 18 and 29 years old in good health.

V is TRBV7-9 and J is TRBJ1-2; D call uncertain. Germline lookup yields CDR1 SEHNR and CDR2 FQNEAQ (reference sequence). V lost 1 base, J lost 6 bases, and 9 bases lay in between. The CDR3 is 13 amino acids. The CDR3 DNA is TGTGCCAGCAGCTTAGACGCCTCACATGGCTACACCTTC. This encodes CASSLDASHGYTF.

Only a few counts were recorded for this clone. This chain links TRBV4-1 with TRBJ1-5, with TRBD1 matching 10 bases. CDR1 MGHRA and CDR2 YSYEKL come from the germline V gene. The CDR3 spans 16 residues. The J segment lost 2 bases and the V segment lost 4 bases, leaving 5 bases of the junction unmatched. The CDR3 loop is CASSPTGGLGNQPQHF. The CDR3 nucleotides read TGCGCCAGCAGCCCGACAGGGGGCCTGGGCAATCAGCCCCAGCATTTT.

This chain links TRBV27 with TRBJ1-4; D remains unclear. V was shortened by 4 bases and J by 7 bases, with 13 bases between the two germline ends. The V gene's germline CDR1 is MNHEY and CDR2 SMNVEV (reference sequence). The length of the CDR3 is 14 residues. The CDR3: CASSSAVVGEKLFF. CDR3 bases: TGTGCCAGCAGTTCCGCGGTAGTCGGTGAAAAACTGTTTTTT.

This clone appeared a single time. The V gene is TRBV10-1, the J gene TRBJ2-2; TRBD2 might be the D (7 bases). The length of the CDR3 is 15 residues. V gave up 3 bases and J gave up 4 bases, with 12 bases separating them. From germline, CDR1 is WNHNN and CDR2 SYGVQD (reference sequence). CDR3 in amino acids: CASSEGGAFTGELFF. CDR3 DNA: TGCGCCAGCAGTGAAGGGGGGGCGTTCACCGGGGAGCTGTTTTTT.

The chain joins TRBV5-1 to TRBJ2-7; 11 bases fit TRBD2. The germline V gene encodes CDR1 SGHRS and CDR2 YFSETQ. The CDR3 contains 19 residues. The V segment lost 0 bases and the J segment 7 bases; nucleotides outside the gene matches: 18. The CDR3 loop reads CASSLGGRYSGRAAGEQYF. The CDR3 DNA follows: TGCGCCAGCAGCTTGGGTGGCAGATATAGCGGGAGGGCCGCGGGAGAGCAGTACTTC.

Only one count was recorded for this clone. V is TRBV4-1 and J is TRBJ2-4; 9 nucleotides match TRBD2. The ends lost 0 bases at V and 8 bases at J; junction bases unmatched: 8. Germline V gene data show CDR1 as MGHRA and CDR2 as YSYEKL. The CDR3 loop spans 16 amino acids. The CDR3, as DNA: TGCGCCAGCAGCCAAGAAGTCGCGGGAGGGTTGGACATTCAGTACTTC. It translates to CASSQEVAGGLDIQYF.

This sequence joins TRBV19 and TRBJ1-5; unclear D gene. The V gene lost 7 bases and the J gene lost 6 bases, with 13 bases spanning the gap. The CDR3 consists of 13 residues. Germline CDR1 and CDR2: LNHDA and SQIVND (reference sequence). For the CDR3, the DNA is TGTGCCAGTACCCTTGAATACGGTCAGCCCCAGCATTTT. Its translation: CASTLEYGQPQHF.

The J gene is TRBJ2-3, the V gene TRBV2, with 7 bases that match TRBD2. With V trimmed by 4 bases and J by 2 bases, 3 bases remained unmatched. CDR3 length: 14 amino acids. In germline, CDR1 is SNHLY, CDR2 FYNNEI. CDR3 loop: CASSVLAATDTQYF. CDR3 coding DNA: TGTGCCAGCAGTGTCCTAGCGGCCACAGATACGCAGTATTTT.

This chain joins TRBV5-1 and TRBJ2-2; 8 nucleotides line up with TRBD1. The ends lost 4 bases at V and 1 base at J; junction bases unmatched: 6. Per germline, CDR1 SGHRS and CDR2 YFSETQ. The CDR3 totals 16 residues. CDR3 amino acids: CASSDPGTGNTGELFF. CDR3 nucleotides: TGCGCCAGCAGCGACCCCGGGACAGGGAACACCGGGGAGCTGTTTTTT.

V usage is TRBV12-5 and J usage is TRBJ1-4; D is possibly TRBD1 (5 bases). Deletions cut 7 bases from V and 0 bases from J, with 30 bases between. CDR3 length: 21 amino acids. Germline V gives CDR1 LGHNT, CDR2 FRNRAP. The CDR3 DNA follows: TGTGCTAGTGCCCAGGGTCGCGACGGGGAGAGAAAAGGTACAACTAATGAAAAACTGTTTTTT. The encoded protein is CASAQGRDGERKGTTNEKLFF.

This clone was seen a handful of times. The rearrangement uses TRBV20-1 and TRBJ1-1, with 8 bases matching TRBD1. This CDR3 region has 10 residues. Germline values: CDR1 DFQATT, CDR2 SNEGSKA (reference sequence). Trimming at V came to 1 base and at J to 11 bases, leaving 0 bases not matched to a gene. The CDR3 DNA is TGCAGTGCTAGAGGGACAGGGGCTTTCTTT. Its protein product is CSARGTGAFF.

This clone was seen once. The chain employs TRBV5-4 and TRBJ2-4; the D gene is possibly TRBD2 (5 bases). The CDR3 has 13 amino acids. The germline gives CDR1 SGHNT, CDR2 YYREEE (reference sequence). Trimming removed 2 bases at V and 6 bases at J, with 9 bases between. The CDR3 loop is CASSLLGSNIQYF. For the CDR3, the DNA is TGTGCCAGCAGCTTACTAGGCTCAAACATTCAGTACTTC.

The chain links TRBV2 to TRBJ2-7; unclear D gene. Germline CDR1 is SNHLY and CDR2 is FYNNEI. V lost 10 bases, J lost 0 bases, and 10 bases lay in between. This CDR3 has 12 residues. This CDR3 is CAISESSYEQYF. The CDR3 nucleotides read TGTGCCATCAGCGAAAGCTCCTACGAGCAGTACTTC.

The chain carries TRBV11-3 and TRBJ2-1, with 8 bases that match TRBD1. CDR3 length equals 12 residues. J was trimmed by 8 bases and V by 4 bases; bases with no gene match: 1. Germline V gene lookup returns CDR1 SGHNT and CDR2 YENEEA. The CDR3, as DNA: TGTGCCAGCAGCTCACAGGGGGATGAGCAGTTCTTC. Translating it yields CASSSQGDEQFF.

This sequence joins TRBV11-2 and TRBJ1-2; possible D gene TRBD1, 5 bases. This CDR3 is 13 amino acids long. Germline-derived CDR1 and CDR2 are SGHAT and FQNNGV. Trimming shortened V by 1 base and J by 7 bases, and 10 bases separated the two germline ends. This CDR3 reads CASSLAVDSGYTF. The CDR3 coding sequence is TGTGCCAGCAGCTTAGCAGTCGACAGTGGCTACACCTTC.

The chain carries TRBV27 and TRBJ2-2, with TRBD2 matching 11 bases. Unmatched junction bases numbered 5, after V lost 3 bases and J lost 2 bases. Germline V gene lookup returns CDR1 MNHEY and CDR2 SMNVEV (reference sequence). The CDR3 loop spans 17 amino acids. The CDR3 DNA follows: TGTGCCAGCAGTTTTTTAGCGGGAGGGTCTAACACCGGGGAGCTGTTTTTT. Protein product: CASSFLAGGSNTGELFF.

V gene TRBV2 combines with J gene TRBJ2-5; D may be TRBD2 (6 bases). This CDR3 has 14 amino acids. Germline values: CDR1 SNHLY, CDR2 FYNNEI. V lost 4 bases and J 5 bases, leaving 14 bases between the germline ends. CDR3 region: CASSVTGSPETQYF. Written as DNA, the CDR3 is TGTGCCAGCAGTGTCACCGGGAGCCCCGAGACCCAGTACTTC.

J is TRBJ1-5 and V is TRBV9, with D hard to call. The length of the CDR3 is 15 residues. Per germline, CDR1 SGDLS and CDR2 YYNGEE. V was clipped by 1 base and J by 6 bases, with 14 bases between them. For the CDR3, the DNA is TGTGCCAGCAGCGTATCGGGAGGTGTAGGTCAGCCCCAGCATTTT. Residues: CASSVSGGVGQPQHF.

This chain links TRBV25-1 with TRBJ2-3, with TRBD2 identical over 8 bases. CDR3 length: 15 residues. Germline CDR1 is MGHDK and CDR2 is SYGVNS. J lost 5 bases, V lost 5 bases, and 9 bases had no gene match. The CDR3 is CASSFSGNKRDTQYF. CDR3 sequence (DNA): TGTGCCAGCAGTTTTAGCGGGAATAAAAGAGATACGCAGTATTTT.

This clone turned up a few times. The CDR3 spells CASSYSPQGAGEQYF. CDR3 in DNA: TGTGCCAGCAGTTACTCGCCCCAGGGGGCCGGTGAGCAGTACTTC. V gene TRBV6-6 combines with J gene TRBJ2-7, with 8 positions matching TRBD1. Germline CDR1 MNHNY, CDR2 SVGAGI (reference sequence). The CDR3 runs to 15 residues. J gave up 7 bases and V 0 bases, and 8 bases lay outside the gene matches.

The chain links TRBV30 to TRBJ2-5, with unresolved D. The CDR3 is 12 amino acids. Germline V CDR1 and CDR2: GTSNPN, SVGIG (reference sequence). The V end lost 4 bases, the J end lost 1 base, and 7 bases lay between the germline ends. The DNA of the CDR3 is TGTGCCTGGAAACGGATCCAAGAGACCCAGTACTTC. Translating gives CAWKRIQETQYF.

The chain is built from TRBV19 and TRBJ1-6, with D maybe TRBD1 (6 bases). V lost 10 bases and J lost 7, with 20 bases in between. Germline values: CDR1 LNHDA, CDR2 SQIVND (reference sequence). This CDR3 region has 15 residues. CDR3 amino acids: CATSSNRDENSPLHF. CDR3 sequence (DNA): TGTGCCACCAGTTCCAACAGGGACGAGAATTCACCCCTCCACTTT.

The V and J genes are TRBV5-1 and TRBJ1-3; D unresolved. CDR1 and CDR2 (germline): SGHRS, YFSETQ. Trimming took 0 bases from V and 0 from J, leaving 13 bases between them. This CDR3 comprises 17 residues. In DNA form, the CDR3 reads TGCGCCAGCAGCTTGGAGTTCGGCGGAATCTCTGGAAACACCATATATTTT. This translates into CASSLEFGGISGNTIYF. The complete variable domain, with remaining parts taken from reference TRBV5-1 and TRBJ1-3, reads KAGVTQTPRYLIKTRGQQVTLSCSPISGHRSVSWYQQTPGQGLQFLFEYFSETQRNKGNFPGRFSGRQFSNSRSEMNVSTLELGDSALYLCASSLEFGGISGNTIYFGEGSWLTVV.

The CDR3 coding sequence is TGTGCCAGCAGTTACAGCGACAGGGTGTATTCACCCCTCCACTTT. This sequence encodes CASSYSDRVYSPLHF. The chain has TRBV6-5 and TRBJ1-6; 7 nucleotides line up with TRBD1. CDR1 is MNHEY, CDR2 SVGAGI, per germline. The V segment lost 2 bases and the J segment 8 bases; nucleotides outside the gene matches: 6. The CDR3 has 15 residues.

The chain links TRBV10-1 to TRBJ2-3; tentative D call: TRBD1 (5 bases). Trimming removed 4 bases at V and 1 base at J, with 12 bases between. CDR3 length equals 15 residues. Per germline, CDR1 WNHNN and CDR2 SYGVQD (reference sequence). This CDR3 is CASSGKGFRTDTQYF. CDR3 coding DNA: TGCGCCAGCAGTGGAAAGGGGTTCCGCACAGATACGCAGTATTTT.

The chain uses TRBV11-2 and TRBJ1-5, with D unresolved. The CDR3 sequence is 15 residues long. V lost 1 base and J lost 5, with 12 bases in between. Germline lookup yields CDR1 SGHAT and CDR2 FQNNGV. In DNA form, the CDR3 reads TGTGCCAGCAGCTTAGGTGGGGAGAGCCATCAGCCCCAGCATTTT. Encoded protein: CASSLGGESHQPQHF.